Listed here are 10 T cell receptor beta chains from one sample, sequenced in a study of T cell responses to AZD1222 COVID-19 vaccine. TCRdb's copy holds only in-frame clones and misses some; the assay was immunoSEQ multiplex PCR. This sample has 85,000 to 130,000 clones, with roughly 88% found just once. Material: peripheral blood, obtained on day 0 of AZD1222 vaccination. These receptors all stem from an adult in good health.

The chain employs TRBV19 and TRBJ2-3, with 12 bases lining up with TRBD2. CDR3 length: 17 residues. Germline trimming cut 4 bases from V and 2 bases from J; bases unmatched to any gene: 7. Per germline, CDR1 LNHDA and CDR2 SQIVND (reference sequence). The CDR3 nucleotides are TGTGCCAGTAGTAAGTACGGACTAGCGGGAACCACAGATACGCAGTATTTT. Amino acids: CASSKYGLAGTTDTQYF.

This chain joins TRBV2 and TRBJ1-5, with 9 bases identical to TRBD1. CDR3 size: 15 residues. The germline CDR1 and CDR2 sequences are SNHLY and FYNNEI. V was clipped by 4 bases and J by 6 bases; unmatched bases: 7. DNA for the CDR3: TGTGCCAGCAGTGGGGGATCGACAGGGGGTCAGCCCCAGCATTTT. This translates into CASSGGSTGGQPQHF.

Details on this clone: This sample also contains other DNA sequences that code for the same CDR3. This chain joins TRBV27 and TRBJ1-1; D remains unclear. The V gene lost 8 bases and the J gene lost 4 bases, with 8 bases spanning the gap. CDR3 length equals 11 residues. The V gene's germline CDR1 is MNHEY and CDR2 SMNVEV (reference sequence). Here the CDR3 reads CASGRITEAFF. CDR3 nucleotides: TGTGCCAGCGGGCGTATCACTGAAGCTTTCTTT.

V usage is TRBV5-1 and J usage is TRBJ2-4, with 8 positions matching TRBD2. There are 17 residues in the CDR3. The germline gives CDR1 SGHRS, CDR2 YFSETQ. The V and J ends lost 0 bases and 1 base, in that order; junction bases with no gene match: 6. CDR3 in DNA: TGCGCCAGCAGCTTGGAAGCGGGAGCGGGTGCCAAAAACATTCAGTACTTC. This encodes CASSLEAGAGAKNIQYF.

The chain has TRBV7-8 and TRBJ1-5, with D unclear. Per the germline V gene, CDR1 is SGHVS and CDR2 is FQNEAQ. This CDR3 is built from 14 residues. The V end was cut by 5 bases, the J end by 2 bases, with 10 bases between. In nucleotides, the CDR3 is TGTGCCAGCAGCACGAGTAACGGCAATCAGCCCCAGCATTTT. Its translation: CASSTSNGNQPQHF. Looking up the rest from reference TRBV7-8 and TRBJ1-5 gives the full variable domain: GAGVSQSPRYKVAKRGQDVALRCDPISGHVSLFWYQQALGQGPEFLTYFQNEAQLDKSGLPSDRFFAERPEGSVSTLKIQRTQQEDSAVYLCASSTSNGNQPQHFGDGTRLSIL.

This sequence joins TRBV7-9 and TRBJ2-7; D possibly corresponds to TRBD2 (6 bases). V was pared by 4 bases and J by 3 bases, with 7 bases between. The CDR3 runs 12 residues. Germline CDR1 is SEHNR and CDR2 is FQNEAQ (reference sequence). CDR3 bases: TGTGCCAGCAGCTCGGGACTCTACGAGCAGTACTTC. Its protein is CASSSGLYEQYF.

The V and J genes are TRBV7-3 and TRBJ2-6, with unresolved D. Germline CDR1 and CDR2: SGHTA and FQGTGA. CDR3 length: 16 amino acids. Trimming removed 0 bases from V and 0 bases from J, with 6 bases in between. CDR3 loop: CASSLTSSSGANVLTF. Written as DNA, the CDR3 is TGTGCCAGCAGCTTAACAAGTTCCTCTGGGGCCAACGTCCTGACTTTC.

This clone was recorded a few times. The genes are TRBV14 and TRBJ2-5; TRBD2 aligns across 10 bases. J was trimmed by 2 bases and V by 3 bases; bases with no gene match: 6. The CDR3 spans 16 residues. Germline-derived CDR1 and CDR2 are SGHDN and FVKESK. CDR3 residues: CASSHWTSGSQETQYF. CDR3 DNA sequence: TGTGCCAGCAGCCACTGGACTAGCGGCTCTCAAGAGACCCAGTACTTC. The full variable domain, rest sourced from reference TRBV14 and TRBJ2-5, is EAGVTQFPSHSVIEKGQTVTLRCDPISGHDNLYWYRRVMGKEIKFLLHFVKESKQDESGMPNNRFLAERTGGTYSTLKVQPAELEDSGVYFCASSHWTSGSQETQYFGPGTRLLVL.

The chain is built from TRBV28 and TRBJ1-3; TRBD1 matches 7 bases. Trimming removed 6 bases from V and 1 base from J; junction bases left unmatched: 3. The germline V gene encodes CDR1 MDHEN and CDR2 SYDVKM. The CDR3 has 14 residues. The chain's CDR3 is CASRLGQSGNTIYF. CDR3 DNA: TGTGCCAGCAGGTTGGGACAGTCTGGAAACACCATATATTTT.

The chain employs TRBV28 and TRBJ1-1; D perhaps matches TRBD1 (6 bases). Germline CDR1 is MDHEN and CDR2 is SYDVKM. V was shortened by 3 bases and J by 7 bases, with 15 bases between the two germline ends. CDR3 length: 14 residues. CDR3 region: CASSFGRGQGEAFF. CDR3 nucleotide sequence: TGTGCCAGCAGTTTCGGCCGGGGGCAGGGTGAAGCTTTCTTT.